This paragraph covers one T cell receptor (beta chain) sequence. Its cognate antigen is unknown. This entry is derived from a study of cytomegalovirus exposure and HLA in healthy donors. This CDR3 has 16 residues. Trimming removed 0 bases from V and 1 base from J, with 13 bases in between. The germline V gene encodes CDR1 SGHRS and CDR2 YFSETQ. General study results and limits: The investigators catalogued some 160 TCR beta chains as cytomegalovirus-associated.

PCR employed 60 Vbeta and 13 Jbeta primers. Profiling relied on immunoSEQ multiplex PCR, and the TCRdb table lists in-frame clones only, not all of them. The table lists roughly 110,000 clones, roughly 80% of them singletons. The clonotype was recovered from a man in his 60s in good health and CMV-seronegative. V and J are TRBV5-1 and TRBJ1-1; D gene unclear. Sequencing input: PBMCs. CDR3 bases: TGCGCCAGCAGCTTGGGGCACACAGTCCCGAACACTGAAGCTTTCTTT. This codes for CASSLGHTVPNTEAFF.